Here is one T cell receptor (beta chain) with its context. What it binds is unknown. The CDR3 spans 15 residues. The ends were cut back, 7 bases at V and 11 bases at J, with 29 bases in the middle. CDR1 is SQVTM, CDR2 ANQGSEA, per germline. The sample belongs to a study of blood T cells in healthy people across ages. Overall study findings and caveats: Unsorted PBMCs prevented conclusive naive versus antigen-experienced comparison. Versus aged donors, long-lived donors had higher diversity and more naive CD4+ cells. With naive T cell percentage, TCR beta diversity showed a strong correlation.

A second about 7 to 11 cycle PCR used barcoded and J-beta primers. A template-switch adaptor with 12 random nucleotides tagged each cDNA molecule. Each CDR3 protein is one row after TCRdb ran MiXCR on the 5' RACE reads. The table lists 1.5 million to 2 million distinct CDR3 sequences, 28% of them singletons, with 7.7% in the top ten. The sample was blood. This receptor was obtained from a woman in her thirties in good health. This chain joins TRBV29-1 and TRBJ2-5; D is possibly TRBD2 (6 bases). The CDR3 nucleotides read TGCAGCGCTAATTCCCGGGACTGGGAGACCAATGAGCAGTACTTC. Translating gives CSANSRDWETNEQYF.